Listed below are T cell receptor beta chains from one sample, sequenced in a study of CD8+CD57+ T cells in acquired aplastic anemia. TCRdb ran MiXCR on the reads and lists one entry per CDR3 protein. The data contain some 180,000 distinct CDR3 sequences, 63% of them seen just once; the ten biggest clones take up approximately 42%. Sequencing was performed on sorted CD4+, CD8+, or CD8+CD57+ T cells (not recorded which) from PBMCs. These receptors were collected from a human donor with aplastic anemia. Each CDR3 is given with its conserved first and last residue. The order of the fields is D gene, clone size, V gene, J gene, CDR3 DNA, CDR3 protein. The D gene is left open where the match is weak. Some rows have no size entry. The others give once, few or many, or a class for an expanded clone.

>NA|NA|TRBV7-6|TRBJ1-4
TGTGCCAGCAGCTTCGGGGGACTTGAAAAACTGTTTTTT
CASSFGGLEKLFF
>TRBD2|NA|TRBV20-1|TRBJ2-3
TGCAGTGCTAGAGGGGGAGGGGCAGATACGCAGTATTTT
CSARGGGADTQYF
>NA|NA|TRBV2|TRBJ2-7
TGTGCCAGCAGTGTGAGGGGACCCTACGAGCAGTACTTC
CASSVRGPYEQYF
>TRBD2|many|TRBV9|TRBJ2-1
TGTGCCAGCAGCGAGCGGGGGGCAGCCTACAATGAGCAGTTCTTC
CASSERGAAYNEQFF
>TRBD1|NA|TRBV5-1|TRBJ1-1
TGCGCCAGCAGCATCGGACAGGGTCCACCTGAAGCTTTCTTT
CASSIGQGPPEAFF
>NA|NA|TRBV5-1|TRBJ2-7
TGCGCCAGCAGCTCGCTCGGGACATACGAGCAGTACTTC
CASSSLGTYEQYF
>NA|NA|TRBV19|TRBJ2-3
TGTGCCAGTAGTGTCGCGGCGTTCCCCGATACGCAGTATTTT
CASSVAAFPDTQYF
>TRBD1|many|TRBV9|TRBJ2-1
TGTGCCAGCAGCCAGGGACAGGGGGCGGATGAGCAGTTCTTC
CASSQGQGADEQFF
>TRBD2|NA|TRBV20-1|TRBJ2-3
TGCAGTGCCGACAGCGGGAGGGTCAGTCAAGATACGCAGTATTTT
CSADSGRVSQDTQYF
>NA|NA|TRBV12-3/TRBV12-4|TRBJ2-2
TGTGCCAGCACCTCTACGAACACCGGGGAGCTGTTTTTT
CASTSTNTGELFF
>NA|NA|TRBV5-1|TRBJ2-6
TGCGCCAGCAGTTCGGCACTAGGTCTCCACTCTGGGGCCAACGTCCTGACTTTC
CASSSALGLHSGANVLTF
>NA|many|TRBV4-1|TRBJ2-2
TGCGCCAGCAGCCCCCTCTTCACCGGGGAGCTGTTTTTT
CASSPLFTGELFF
>NA|NA|TRBV24-1|TRBJ2-7
TGTGCCACCAGTGATTTTAGGGGTCCTTTCTACGAGCAGTACTTC
CATSDFRGPFYEQYF
>TRBD1|NA|TRBV24-1|TRBJ1-2
TGTGCCACCAGTGATCCCCAGGGGGCCCGCACCTTC
CATSDPQGARTF
>NA|NA|TRBV20-1|TRBJ2-1
TGCAGTGCTACTCTAGCGTCTCGGTACAATGAGCAGTTCTTC
CSATLASRYNEQFF
>NA|many|TRBV14|TRBJ2-5
TGTGCCAGCAGCCAAACGAAGGATGGAGAGACCCAGTACTTC
CASSQTKDGETQYF
>NA|NA|TRBV7-9|TRBJ1-4
TGTGCCAGCAGCTTAGGTACAGGGTCCGGGGAAAAACTGTTTTTT
CASSLGTGSGEKLFF
>NA|NA|TRBV15|TRBJ1-2
TGTGCCACCAGCAGAGATCTTGGTTTCGACGGGCGCCACGGCTACACCTTC
CATSRDLGFDGRHGYTF
>NA|NA|TRBV29-1|TRBJ2-1
TGCAGCGTTGAGGCTCGCGCCTACAATGAGCAGTTCTTC
CSVEARAYNEQFF
>TRBD1|NA|TRBV2|TRBJ1-2
TGTGCCAGCAGGGACAGGGGGACCTATGGCTACACCTTC
CASRDRGTYGYTF
>TRBD1|many|TRBV7-8|TRBJ1-4
TGTGCCAGCAGCTTACGGGACAGGCGGGGTGAAAAACTGTTTTTT
CASSLRDRRGEKLFF
>NA|NA|TRBV20-1|TRBJ2-7
TGCAGTGCTAGTTTAGGGAACGGCGAGCAGCACTTC
CSASLGNGEQHF
>TRBD1|few|TRBV7-9|TRBJ1-6
TGTGCCAGCGTGGGGACAGGGGGCTATAATTCACCCCTCCACTTT
CASVGTGGYNSPLHF
>NA|NA|TRBV10-3|TRBJ2-1
TGTGCCATCAGTGAGCGCGTCTCGGAGAATGAGCAGTTCTTC
CAISERVSENEQFF
>NA|few|TRBV10-2|TRBJ1-1
TGCGCCAGCAGTGAGTCAGGGGGGAACACTGAAGCTTTCTTT
CASSESGGNTEAFF
>TRBD1|NA|TRBV5-6|TRBJ2-6
TGTACCAGCAGCTTCCGAGGGGGCGAAAAGGTTACATCTGGGGCCAACGTCCTGACTTTC
CTSSFRGGEKVTSGANVLTF
>TRBD2|NA|TRBV9|TRBJ2-1
TGCGCCAGCAGCTTGGTTGAAGCGGGAGGGCGGAATGAGCAGTTCTTC
CASSLVEAGGRNEQFF
>NA|NA|TRBV10-2|TRBJ2-3
TGCGCCAGCAGTGACCCGCAGGGCAGCTCCACAGATACGCAGTATTTT
CASSDPQGSSTDTQYF
>NA|NA|TRBV20-1|TRBJ1-1
TGCAGTTACTCGAGGCCCGGGGGCCAATTAACTGAAGCTTTCTTT
CSYSRPGGQLTEAFF
>TRBD2|few|TRBV13|TRBJ2-1
TGTGCCAGCAGCTTCCCCCTAGGAGCGGGGGAGCCAGACAATGAGCAGTTCTTC
CASSFPLGAGEPDNEQFF
>NA|NA|TRBV9|TRBJ1-6
TGTGCCAGCAGCCCCAGGGAGGCCTATAATTCACCCCTCCACTTT
CASSPREAYNSPLHF
>NA|few|TRBV7-3|TRBJ1-5
TGTGCCAGCAGCTTAACGTATGGTCAGCCCCAGCATTTT
CASSLTYGQPQHF
>TRBD1|NA|TRBV15|TRBJ2-6
TGTGCCACCAGCAGTTCCGGGACAGGGGGCTTGCGTGGTGGGGCCAACGTCCTGACTTTC
CATSSSGTGGLRGGANVLTF
>NA|NA|TRBV7-6|TRBJ1-6
TGTGCCAGCAGCTTAGTGGCCAGGGGAGATTCACCCCTCCACTTT
CASSLVARGDSPLHF
>NA|NA|TRBV7-3|TRBJ1-1
TGTGCCAGCAGCGTTAAGGGCCAGCTTATGAACACTGAAGCTTTCTTT
CASSVKGQLMNTEAFF
>NA|NA|TRBV6-5|TRBJ2-7
TGTGCCAGCAGTTACTCGAGAGGGCGGGCCCACGAGCAGTACTTC
CASSYSRGRAHEQYF
>NA|NA|TRBV7-6|TRBJ1-3
TGTGCCAGCAGTATCCAAGGTGTTGGAAACACCATATATTTT
CASSIQGVGNTIYF
>NA|few|TRBV10-3|TRBJ2-2
TGTGCCATCAGTGCGGGGGTGGACACCGGGGAGCTGTTTTTT
CAISAGVDTGELFF
>TRBD1|NA|TRBV4-1|TRBJ1-4
TGCGCCAGCAGCCAAGGAGAATCGGGACAGGGAGAAAAACTGTTTTTT
CASSQGESGQGEKLFF
>NA|NA|TRBV7-8|TRBJ2-3
TGTGCCAGCAGCTTATCGTGGGCCACAGATACGCAGTATTTT
CASSLSWATDTQYF